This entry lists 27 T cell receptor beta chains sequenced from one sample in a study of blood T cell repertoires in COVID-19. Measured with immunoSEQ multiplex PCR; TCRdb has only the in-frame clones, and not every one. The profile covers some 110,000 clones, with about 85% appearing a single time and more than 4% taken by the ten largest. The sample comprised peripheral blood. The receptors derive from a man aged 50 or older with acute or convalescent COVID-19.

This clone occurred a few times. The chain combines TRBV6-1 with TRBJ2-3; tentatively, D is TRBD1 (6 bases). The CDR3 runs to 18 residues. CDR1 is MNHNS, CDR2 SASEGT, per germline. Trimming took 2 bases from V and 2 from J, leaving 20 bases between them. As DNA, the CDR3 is TGTGCCAGCAGTGAAACCCACAGTAGGGGGTCCATCACAGATACGCAGTATTTT. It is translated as CASSETHSRGSITDTQYF.

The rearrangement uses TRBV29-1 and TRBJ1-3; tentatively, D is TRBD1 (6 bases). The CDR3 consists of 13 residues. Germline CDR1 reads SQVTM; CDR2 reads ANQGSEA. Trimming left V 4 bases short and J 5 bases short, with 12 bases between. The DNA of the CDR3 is TGCAGCGTTGTTGGTACAGGGCGAAACACCATATATTTT. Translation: CSVVGTGRNTIYF.

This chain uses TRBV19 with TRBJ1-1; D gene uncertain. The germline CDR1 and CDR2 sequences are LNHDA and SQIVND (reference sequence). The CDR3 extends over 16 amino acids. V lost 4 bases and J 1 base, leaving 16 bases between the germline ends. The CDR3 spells CASSTPGRFRNTEAFF. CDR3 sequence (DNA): TGTGCCAGTAGTACACCCGGGAGGTTTAGGAACACTGAAGCTTTCTTT. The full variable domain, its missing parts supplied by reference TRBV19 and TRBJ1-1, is DGGITQSPKYLFRKEGQNVTLSCEQNLNHDAMYWYRQDPGQGLRLIYYSQIVNDFQKGDIAEGYSVSREKKESFPLTVTSAQKNPTAFYLCASSTPGRFRNTEAFFGQGTRLTVV.

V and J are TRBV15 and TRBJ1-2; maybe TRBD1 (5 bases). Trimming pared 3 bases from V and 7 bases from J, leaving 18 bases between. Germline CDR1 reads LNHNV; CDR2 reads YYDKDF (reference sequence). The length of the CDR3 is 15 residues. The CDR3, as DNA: TGTGCCACCAGCAGGGGGGACTCATGGGTATCTGGCTACACCTTC. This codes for CATSRGDSWVSGYTF.

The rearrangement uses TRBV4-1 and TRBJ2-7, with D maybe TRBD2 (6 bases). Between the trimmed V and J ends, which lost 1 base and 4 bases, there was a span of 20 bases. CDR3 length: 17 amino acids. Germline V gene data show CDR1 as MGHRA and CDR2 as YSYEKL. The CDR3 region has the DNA TGCGCCAGCAGCCAAGTGATAAGGCGTCGGGGGATGTACGAGCAGTACTTC. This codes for CASSQVIRRRGMYEQYF.

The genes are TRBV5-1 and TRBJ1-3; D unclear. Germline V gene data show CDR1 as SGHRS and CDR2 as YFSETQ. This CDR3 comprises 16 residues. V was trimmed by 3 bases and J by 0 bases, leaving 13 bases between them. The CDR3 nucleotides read TGCGCCAGCAGCTCGAGAGGCGGTATCTCTGGAAACACCATATATTTT. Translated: CASSSRGGISGNTIYF.

CDR3 coding DNA: TGTGCCTGGAGTGTACTCACAGATACGCAGTATTTT. It is translated as CAWSVLTDTQYF. The chain couples TRBV30 to TRBJ2-3; D ambiguous. Per the germline V gene, CDR1 is GTSNPN and CDR2 is SVGIG (reference sequence). The CDR3 sequence is 12 residues long. V was clipped by 0 bases and J by 2 bases, with 3 bases between them.

The CDR3 is CASSAKGGADYGYTF. CDR3 DNA sequence: TGTGCCAGCTCAGCAAAAGGGGGCGCGGACTATGGCTACACCTTC. V and J are TRBV18 and TRBJ1-2; 7 bases fit TRBD1. The V and J ends lost 5 bases and 3 bases, in that order; junction bases with no gene match: 9. The germline gives CDR1 KGHSH, CDR2 LQKENI. This CDR3 comprises 15 residues.

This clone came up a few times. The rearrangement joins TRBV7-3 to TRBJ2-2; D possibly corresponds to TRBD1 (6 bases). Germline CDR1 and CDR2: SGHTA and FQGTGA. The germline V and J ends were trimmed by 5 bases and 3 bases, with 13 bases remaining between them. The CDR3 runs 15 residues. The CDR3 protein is CASSPRDTYTGELFF. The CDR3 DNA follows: TGTGCCAGCAGCCCCCGGGACACATACACCGGGGAGCTGTTTTTT.

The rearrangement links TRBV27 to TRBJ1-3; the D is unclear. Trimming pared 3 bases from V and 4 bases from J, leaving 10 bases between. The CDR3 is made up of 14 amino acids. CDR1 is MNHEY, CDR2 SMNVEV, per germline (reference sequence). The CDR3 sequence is CASSLRPIGNTIYF. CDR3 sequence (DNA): TGTGCCAGCAGTTTGCGGCCCATCGGAAACACCATATATTTT.

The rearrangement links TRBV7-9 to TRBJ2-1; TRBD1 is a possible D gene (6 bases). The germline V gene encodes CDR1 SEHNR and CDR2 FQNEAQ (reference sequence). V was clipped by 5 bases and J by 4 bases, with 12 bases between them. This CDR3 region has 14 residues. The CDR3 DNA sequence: TGTGCCAGCAGCACCCTGACAGGTTACAATGAGCAGTTCTTC. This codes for CASSTLTGYNEQFF.

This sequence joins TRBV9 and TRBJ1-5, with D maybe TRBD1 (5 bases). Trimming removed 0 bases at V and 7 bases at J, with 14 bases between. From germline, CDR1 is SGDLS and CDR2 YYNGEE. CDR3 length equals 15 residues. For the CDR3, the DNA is TGTGCCAGCAGCGTAGCTGGAGGGGTGGGACAGCCCCAGCATTTT. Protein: CASSVAGGVGQPQHF.

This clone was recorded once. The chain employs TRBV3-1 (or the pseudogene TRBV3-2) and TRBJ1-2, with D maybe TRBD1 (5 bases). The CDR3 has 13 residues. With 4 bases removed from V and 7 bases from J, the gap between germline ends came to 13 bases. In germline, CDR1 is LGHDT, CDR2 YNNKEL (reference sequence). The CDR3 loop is CASSPLGTRGYTF. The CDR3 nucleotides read TGTGCCAGCAGCCCCCTAGGGACTCGTGGCTACACCTTC.

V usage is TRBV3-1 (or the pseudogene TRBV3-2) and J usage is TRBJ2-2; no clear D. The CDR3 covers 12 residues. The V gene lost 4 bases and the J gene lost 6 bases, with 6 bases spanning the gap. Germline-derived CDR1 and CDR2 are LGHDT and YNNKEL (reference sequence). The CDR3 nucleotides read TGTGCCAGCAGCCTAATAGCCGGGGAGCTGTTTTTT. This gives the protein CASSLIAGELFF.

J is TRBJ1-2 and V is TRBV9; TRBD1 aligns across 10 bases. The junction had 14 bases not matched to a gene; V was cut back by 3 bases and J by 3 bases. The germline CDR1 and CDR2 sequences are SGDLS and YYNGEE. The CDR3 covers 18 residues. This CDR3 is CASSATDRGPTRDYGYTF. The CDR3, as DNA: TGTGCCAGCAGCGCTACAGACAGGGGGCCAACGAGAGACTATGGCTACACCTTC.

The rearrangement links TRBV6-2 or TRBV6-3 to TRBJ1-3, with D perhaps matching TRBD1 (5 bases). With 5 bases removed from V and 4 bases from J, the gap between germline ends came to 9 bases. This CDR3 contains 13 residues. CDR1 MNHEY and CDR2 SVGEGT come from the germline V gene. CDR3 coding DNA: TGTGCCAGCAGTGGGGCACTCGGAAACACCATATATTTT. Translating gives CASSGALGNTIYF.

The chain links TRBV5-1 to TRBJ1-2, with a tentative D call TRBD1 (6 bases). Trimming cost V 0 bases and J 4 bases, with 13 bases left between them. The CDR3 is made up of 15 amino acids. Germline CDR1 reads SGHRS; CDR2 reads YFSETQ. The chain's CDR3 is CASSLATGRAYGYTF. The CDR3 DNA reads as TGCGCCAGCAGCTTGGCTACAGGGAGGGCCTATGGCTACACCTTC.

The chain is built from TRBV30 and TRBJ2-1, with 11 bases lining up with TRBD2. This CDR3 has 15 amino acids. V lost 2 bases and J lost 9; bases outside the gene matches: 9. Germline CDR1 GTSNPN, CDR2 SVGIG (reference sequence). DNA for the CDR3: TGTGCCTGGAGTATCCTTAGCGGGGGGGCCGGTGAGCAGTTCTTC. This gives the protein CAWSILSGGAGEQFF.

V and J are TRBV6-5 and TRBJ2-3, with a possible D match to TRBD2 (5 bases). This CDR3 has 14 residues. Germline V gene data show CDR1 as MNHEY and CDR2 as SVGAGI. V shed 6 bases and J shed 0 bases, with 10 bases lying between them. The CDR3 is CASRDSWSTDTQYF. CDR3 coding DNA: TGTGCCAGCAGGGACTCCTGGAGCACAGATACGCAGTATTTT.

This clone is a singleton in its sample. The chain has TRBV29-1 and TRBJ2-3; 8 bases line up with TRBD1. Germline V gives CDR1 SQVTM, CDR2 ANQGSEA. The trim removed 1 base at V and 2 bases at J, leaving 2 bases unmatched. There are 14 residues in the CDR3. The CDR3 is CSVEGQGLTDTQYF. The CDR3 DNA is TGCAGCGTTGAAGGACAGGGGCTCACAGATACGCAGTATTTT.

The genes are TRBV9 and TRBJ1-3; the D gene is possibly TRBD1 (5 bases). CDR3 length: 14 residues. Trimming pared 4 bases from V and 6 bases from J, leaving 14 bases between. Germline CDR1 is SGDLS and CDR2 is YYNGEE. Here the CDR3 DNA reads TGTGCCAGCAGCCCCACTCCAGGGTTAAACACCATATATTTT. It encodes CASSPTPGLNTIYF.

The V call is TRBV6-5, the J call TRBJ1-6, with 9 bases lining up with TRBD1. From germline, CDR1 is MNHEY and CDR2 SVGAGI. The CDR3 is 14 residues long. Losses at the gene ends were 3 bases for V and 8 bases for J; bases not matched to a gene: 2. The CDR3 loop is CASSYRTGDSPLHF. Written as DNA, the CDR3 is TGTGCCAGCAGTTATAGGACAGGGGATTCACCCCTCCACTTT.

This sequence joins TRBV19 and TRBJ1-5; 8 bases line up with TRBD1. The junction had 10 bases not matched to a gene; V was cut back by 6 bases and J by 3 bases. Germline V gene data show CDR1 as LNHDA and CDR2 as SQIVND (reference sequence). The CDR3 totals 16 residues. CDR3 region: CASRRPGQVNNQPQHF. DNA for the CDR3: TGTGCCAGTAGGAGACCGGGACAGGTAAACAATCAGCCCCAGCATTTT.

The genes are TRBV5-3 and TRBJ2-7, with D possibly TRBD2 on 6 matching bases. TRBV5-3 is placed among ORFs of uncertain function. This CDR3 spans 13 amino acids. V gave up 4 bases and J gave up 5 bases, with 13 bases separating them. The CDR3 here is CARSHLGGDEQYF. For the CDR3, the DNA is TGTGCCAGAAGCCACCTGGGGGGAGACGAGCAGTACTTC.

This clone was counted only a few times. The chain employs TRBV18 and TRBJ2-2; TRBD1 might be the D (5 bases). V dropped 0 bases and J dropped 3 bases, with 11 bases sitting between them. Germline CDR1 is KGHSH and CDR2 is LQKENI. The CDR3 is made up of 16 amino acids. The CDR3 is CASSPPVARDTGELFF. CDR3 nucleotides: TGTGCCAGCTCACCACCGGTCGCCAGGGACACCGGGGAGCTGTTTTTT.

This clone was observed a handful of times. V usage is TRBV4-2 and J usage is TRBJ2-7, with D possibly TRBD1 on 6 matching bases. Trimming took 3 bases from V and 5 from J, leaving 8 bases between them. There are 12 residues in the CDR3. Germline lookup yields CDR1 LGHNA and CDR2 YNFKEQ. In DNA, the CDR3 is TGTGCCAGCAGCCATGGGGGCCACGAGCAGTACTTC. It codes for CASSHGGHEQYF.

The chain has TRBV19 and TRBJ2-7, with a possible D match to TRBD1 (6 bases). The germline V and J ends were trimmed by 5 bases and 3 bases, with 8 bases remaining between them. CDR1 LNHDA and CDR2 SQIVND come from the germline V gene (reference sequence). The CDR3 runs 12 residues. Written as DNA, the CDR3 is TGTGCCAGTAGTCCGGGACACTACGAGCAGTACTTC. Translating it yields CASSPGHYEQYF.